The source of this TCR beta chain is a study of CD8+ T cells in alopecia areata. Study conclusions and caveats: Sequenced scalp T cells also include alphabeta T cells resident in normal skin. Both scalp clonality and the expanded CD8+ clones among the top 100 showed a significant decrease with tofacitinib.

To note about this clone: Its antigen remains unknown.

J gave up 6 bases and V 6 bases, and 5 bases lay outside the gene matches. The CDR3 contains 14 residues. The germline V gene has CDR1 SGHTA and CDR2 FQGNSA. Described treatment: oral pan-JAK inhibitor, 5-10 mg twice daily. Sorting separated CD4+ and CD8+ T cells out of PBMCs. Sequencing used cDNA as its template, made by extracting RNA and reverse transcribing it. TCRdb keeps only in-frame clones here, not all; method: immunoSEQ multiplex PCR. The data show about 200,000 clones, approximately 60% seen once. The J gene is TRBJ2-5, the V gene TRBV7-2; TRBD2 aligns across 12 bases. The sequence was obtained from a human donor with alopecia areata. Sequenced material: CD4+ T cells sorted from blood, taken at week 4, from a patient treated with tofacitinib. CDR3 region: CASRRLAGVKTQYF. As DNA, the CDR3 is TGTGCCAGCAGGAGACTAGCGGGGGTCAAGACCCAGTACTTC.